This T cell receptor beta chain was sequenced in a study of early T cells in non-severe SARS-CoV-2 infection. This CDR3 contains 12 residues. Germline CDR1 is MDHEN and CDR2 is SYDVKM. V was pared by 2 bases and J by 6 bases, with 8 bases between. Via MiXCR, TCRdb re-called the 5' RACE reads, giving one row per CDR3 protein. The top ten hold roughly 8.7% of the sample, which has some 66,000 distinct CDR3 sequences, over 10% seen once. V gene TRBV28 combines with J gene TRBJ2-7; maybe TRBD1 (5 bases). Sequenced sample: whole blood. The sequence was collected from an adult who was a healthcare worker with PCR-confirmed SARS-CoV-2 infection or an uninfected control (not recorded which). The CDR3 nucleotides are TGTGCCAGCAGTTTAAATAGGGGCGAGCAGTACTTC. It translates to CASSLNRGEQYF.